This is a list of T cell receptor beta chains from one sample in a study of spatial heterogeneity in lung cancer. One entry per CDR3 protein results from TCRdb running MiXCR on the 5' RACE reads. The sample consists of about 120,000 distinct CDR3 sequences, 12% of them appearing once. Source: PBMCs, taken at follow-up. These receptors originate from a male donor with early-stage non-small cell lung cancer. CDR3s include the opening cysteine and the closing phenylalanine or tryptophan. Each record gives: V gene, J gene, clone size, D gene, CDR3 DNA, CDR3 protein. A D gene is named only where the DNA matches it firmly. Clone size is stated in some rows and not others, as once, few, many or a class when expanded.

>TRBV5-4|TRBJ2-2|NA|NA
TGTGCCAGCAGCTTGGTGTATGCCGGGGAGCTGTTTTTT
CASSLVYAGELFF
>TRBV3-1|TRBJ1-2|NA|NA
TGTGCCAGCAGCCAAGGGCAGGTTAAGTCGTATGGCTACACCTTC
CASSQGQVKSYGYTF
>TRBV27|TRBJ2-7|many|TRBD2
TGTGCCAGCACCCGTATGGGAGGGTCCAACGAGCAGTACTTC
CASTRMGGSNEQYF
>TRBV20-1|TRBJ2-1|few|TRBD1
TGCAGTGCTCACAGGGGGGTCAATGAGCAGTTCTTC
CSAHRGVNEQFF
>TRBV30|TRBJ2-3|NA|NA
TGTGCCTGGAGAGGGGCAGGGTCGGGAGATACGCAGTATTTT
CAWRGAGSGDTQYF
>TRBV2|TRBJ2-3|NA|TRBD2
TGTGCCAGCATCCGACTAGCGGGGGCGGATACGCAGTATTTT
CASIRLAGADTQYF
>TRBV6-1|TRBJ1-2|NA|NA
TGTGCCAGCAGTCAGGAATGGGGAAGTGATGGCTACACCTTC
CASSQEWGSDGYTF
>TRBV28|TRBJ2-3|NA|NA
TGTGCCAGCGGATTGTCTAGCAGGGGCGGGGATACGCAGTATTTT
CASGLSSRGGDTQYF
>TRBV5-4|TRBJ2-1|few|TRBD2
TGTGCCAGCAGCTTAGGACGGGGGGACTCCTACAATGAGCAGTTCTTC
CASSLGRGDSYNEQFF
>TRBV5-1|TRBJ1-2|NA|TRBD1
TGCGCCAGCAGCCTCACGGACAGGGCTAACTATGGCTACACCTTC
CASSLTDRANYGYTF
>TRBV4-1|TRBJ1-4|NA|NA
TGCGCCAGCAGCCAACCGGGGACGCTTTTAGAAAAACTGTTTTTT
CASSQPGTLLEKLFF
>TRBV20-1|TRBJ1-5|many|NA
TGCAGTGCTAGATTACGGGGCGGTCAGCCCCAGCATTTT
CSARLRGGQPQHF
>TRBV10-3|TRBJ1-5|few|TRBD1
TGTGCCATCAGTGAGTCTGGACAGGGGTTTACCAATCAGCCCCAGCATTTT
CAISESGQGFTNQPQHF
>TRBV23-1|TRBJ1-5|NA|TRBD1
TGCGCCAGCAGTACCGGGACAGGGGTTGGTCAGCCCCAGCATTTT
CASSTGTGVGQPQHF
>TRBV30|TRBJ2-3|NA|NA
TGTGCCTGGAGTGTGGGGGTTGGTACGCAGTATTTT
CAWSVGVGTQYF
>TRBV6-2/TRBV6-3|TRBJ2-3|NA|TRBD2
TGTGCCAGCAGTCATAGCGGGGGGCTCACAGATACGCAGTATTTT
CASSHSGGLTDTQYF
>TRBV20-1|TRBJ1-5|many|NA
TGCAGTGCTAGAGAAGGCCAGGGGAGCAATCAGCCCCAGCATTTT
CSAREGQGSNQPQHF
>TRBV7-2|TRBJ2-3|NA|NA
TGTGCCAGCAGCCCGGATTTAGCAGATACGCAGTATTTT
CASSPDLADTQYF
>TRBV30|TRBJ2-3|NA|TRBD2
TGTGCCTGCCGAGCGGGGCCCACAGATACGCAGTATTTT
CACRAGPTDTQYF
>TRBV18|TRBJ2-7|many|TRBD1
TGTGCCAGCTCACTGGGACAGTACGAGCAGTACTTC
CASSLGQYEQYF
>TRBV6-1|TRBJ1-2|NA|NA
TGTGCCAGCAGTGAAGCCCATACAGGGAACTATGGCTACACCTTC
CASSEAHTGNYGYTF
>TRBV5-1|TRBJ2-5|NA|TRBD1
TGCGCCAGCAGCTTGGGCGGGACAGGACCACAAGAGACCCAGTACTTC
CASSLGGTGPQETQYF
>TRBV20-1|TRBJ1-1|few|NA
TGCAGTGCTGAGCGGGGGGCTGGCACTGAAGCTTTCTTT
CSAERGAGTEAFF
>TRBV6-2/TRBV6-3|TRBJ1-5|NA|TRBD1
TGTGCCAGCAGTTCCCGGACAGGAATAAGCCCTCAGCCCCAGCATTTT
CASSSRTGISPQPQHF
>TRBV20-1|TRBJ2-5|many|TRBD2
TGCAGTGCCCCCCCATCGGGGGGACAAGAGACCCAGTACTTC
CSAPPSGGQETQYF
>TRBV28|TRBJ2-2|once|NA
TGTGCCAGCAGTTTAGCGGGGTCCGGTGCCGGGGAGCTGTTTTTT
CASSLAGSGAGELFF
>TRBV29-1|TRBJ2-7|NA|TRBD1
TGCAGCGTTGACGGCCTGACAGGGGTTGACTCCTACGAGCAGTACTTC
CSVDGLTGVDSYEQYF
>TRBV6-5|TRBJ2-5|many|TRBD1
TGTGCCAGCAGCTCAGGGGGCTGGGGAGAGACCCAGTACTTC
CASSSGGWGETQYF
>TRBV5-1|TRBJ1-2|NA|NA
TGCGCCAGCACCTCCTTGGCAGCTAACTATGGCTACACCTTC
CASTSLAANYGYTF
>TRBV20-1|TRBJ2-7|few|NA
TGCAGTGCGCCGACAGTCTCCTACGAGCAGTACTTC
CSAPTVSYEQYF
>TRBV20-1|TRBJ1-3|many|NA
TGCAGTGCCGTCGGGGGCGGTGTTGGAAACACCATATATTTT
CSAVGGGVGNTIYF
>TRBV6-1|TRBJ2-7|NA|TRBD1
TGTGCCAGCAGCGTCCGGGACAGCTACGAGCAGTACTTC
CASSVRDSYEQYF
>TRBV20-1|TRBJ2-6|NA|TRBD2
TGCAGTGCTAGAGGACTAGCGGGGGGCCGAAGCTCTGGGGCCAACGTCCTGACTTTC
CSARGLAGGRSSGANVLTF
>TRBV10-3|TRBJ2-5|many|TRBD2
TGTGCCATCAGTGAAACGACTAGCGGGGGGCCCGGGTACTTC
CAISETTSGGPGYF
>TRBV2|TRBJ2-1|NA|TRBD2
TGTGCCAGCAGTTACTTGACTAGCTCCCTCAATGAGCAGTTCTTC
CASSYLTSSLNEQFF
>TRBV2|TRBJ2-2|many|NA
TGTGCCAGCAGTGCGGACACCGGGGAGCTGTTTTTT
CASSADTGELFF
>TRBV7-3|TRBJ2-3|few|TRBD2
TGTGCAAGCCGGGTTAGCGGGGCTAGCACAGATACGCAGTATTTT
CASRVSGASTDTQYF
>TRBV25-1|TRBJ1-2|many|NA
TGTGCCAGCAGTGCAACACAGGGAATCGGCTACACCTTC
CASSATQGIGYTF
>TRBV7-2|TRBJ2-7|few|TRBD1
TGTGCCAGCAGCTTGGTCAGGGGGCCATACGAGCAGTACTTC
CASSLVRGPYEQYF